Sequencing of this T cell receptor (beta chain) was carried out in a study of early T cells in non-severe SARS-CoV-2 infection (dated by TCRdb to the early 2020s). Study-level background: Bulk RNA from unsorted whole blood was used for TCR sequencing, so alpha and beta chains could not be paired.

This was a case-control study nested in a cohort of healthcare workers in London, UK, who had nasopharyngeal swab PCR tests and blood samples taken every week. Healthcare workers were recruited between 23 and 31 March 2020, during the week of the UK lockdown, and were followed weekly for up to roughly 16 weeks. The paper's findings and limits, for the study overall: VDJdb matching was skewed toward anti-spike CD8 responses, so virus-specific expansions were likely underestimated and private and CD4 specificities were missed.

This clonotype was counted at least ten times. The clone's antigen remains unknown. Per-base quality was not reported, and no clone a single base away is much larger than it. Preparation of the library involved 5' RACE. Sequencer: NextSeq 500. In the TCR library protocol, unique molecular identifiers were attached to individual cDNA molecules to correct for PCR bias and sequencing error. Both TCR alpha and beta chains were sequenced, and tight co-correlation was observed between alpha and beta sequence abundances in each sample. The paper's processing steps were these. Decombinator V4 was used to perform V gene, J gene and CDR3 annotation of TCR sequences. TCRs were defined as expanded if a significant change between any two time points was detected under a Poisson model with p below 0.0001. TCR abundances were normalised to the total number of TCRs sequenced in each sample and reported as counts per million. A search of VDJdb, accessed on 1 November 2021, was run for TCRs annotated to CMV, EBV and SARS-CoV-2, with TCRs annotated for multiple antigens excluded. The public reads were reprocessed in TCRdb via fastp at Q25 and MiXCR, keeping in-frame beta chains. All rows with the same CDR3 protein become a single entry with the most common DNA and genes. It is TCRdb's table, rather than the study itself, that gives the V and J calls and clone size. Recorded for this sample are more than 65,000 distinct CDR3 sequences; roughly 12% of them occurred a single time. About 1% of the sample is held by the ten biggest clonotypes.

The source material was whole blood. This TCR came from an adult who was a healthcare worker with PCR-confirmed SARS-CoV-2 infection or an uninfected control (not recorded which).

For the CDR3, the sequence is CASSLDGQGDQETQYF. In nucleotide form, the sequence is TGCGCCAGCAGCTTGGATGGACAGGGGGACCAAGAGACCCAGTACTTC. The sequence is built from TRBV5-1 and TRBJ2-5; 10 nucleotides in the junction match TRBD1. Ends trimmed: V by 0 bases, J by 0 bases; bases unmatched to a gene: 2. Via the germline V gene, CDR1 is SGHRS and CDR2 YFSETQ. From cysteine to phenylalanine, the CDR3 is 16 amino acids long. CDR3 DNA is the only sequence kept; it has 48 bases, read in frame from the first base. The CDR3 plus the reference TRBV5-1 and TRBJ2-5 genes for the other parts give the full variable domain: KAGVTQTPRYLIKTRGQQVTLSCSPISGHRSVSWYQQTPGQGLQFLFEYFSETQRNKGNFPGRFSGRQFSNSRSEMNVSTLELGDSALYLCASSLDGQGDQETQYFGPGTRLLVL.